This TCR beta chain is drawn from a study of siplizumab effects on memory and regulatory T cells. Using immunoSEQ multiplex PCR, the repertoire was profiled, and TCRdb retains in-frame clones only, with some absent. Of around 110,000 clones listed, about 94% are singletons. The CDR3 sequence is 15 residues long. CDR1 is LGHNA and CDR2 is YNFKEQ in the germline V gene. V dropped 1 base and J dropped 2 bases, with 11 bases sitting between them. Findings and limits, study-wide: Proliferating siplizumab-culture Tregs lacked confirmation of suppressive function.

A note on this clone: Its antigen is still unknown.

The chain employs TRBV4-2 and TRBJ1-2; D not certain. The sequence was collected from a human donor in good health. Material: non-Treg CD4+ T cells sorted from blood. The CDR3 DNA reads TGTGCCAGCAGCCAAGTAAGTGGCGTGAACTATGGCTACACCTTC. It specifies CASSQVSGVNYGYTF.